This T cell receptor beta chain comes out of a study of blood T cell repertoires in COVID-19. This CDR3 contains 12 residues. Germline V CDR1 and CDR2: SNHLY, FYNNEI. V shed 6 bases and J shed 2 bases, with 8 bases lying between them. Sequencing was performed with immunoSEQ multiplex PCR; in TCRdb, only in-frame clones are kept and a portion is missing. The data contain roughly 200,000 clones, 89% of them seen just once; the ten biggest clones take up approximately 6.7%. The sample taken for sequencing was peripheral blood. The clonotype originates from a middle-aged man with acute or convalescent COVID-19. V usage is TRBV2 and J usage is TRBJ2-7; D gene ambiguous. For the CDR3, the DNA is TGTGCCAGCAGACCGGTCCCCTACGAGCAGTACTTC. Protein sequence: CASRPVPYEQYF.